The 13 T cell receptor beta chains below come from one sample, sequenced in a study of memory B cells and T cells in multiple sclerosis. After stimulus-free culture, autoproliferating CFSE-dim and non-proliferating CFSE-high T cells were sequenced separately. Cultures began with 5x10^7 CFSE-labeled PBMCs, unstimulated for 6 to 7 days, with replicate wells pooled. Antigens of these TCRs are unknown. Clones were read by immunoSEQ multiplex PCR, and TCRdb kept only the in-frame ones, dropping some. The profile shows some 49,000 clones, approximately 80% of them singletons. Source material: PBMCs from blood kept in culture. These receptors originate from a human donor with multiple sclerosis.

This clone appeared a few times. The CDR3 spells CASSQDLLNSYEQYF. For the CDR3, the DNA is TGCGCCAGCAGCCAAGATCTTTTGAATTCCTACGAGCAGTACTTC. This chain links TRBV4-3 with TRBJ2-7; D is undetermined. The CDR3 totals 15 residues. The V and J ends lost 0 bases and 1 base respectively, with 10 bases between them. Per germline, CDR1 LGHNA and CDR2 YSLEER.

This chain joins TRBV10-3 and TRBJ1-4; 9 bases are a match to TRBD1. J was trimmed by 8 bases and V by 0 bases; bases with no gene match: 13. Germline V gene sequence: CDR1 ENHRY, CDR2 SYGVKD. The CDR3 covers 18 residues. The CDR3 is CAISESGGGQGRGEKLFF. CDR3 bases: TGTGCCATCAGTGAGTCGGGTGGGGGACAGGGACGTGGCGAAAAACTGTTTTTT.

In DNA form, the CDR3 reads TGTGCCAGCAGCTTCGGCACAGGGATGGGGGAAAAACTGTTTTTT. It specifies CASSFGTGMGEKLFF. The chain combines TRBV11-2 with TRBJ1-4; possibly TRBD1 for D (6 bases). CDR3 length equals 15 residues. The ends were cut back, 3 bases at V and 8 bases at J, with 16 bases in the middle. In germline, CDR1 is SGHAT, CDR2 FQNNGV.

The J gene is TRBJ1-6, the V gene TRBV27, with 7 bases identical to TRBD1. V lost 1 base, J lost 4 bases, and 4 bases stayed unmatched. The CDR3 contains 16 residues. Germline CDR1 MNHEY, CDR2 SMNVEV (reference sequence). The CDR3 loop reads CASSLYRTGYNSPLHF. CDR3 coding DNA: TGTGCCAGCAGTTTATATAGGACAGGTTATAATTCACCCCTCCACTTT.

The V call is TRBV28, the J call TRBJ1-3, with TRBD1 matching over 9 bases. J was trimmed by 4 bases and V by 5 bases; bases with no gene match: 6. Looked up from germline, CDR1 is MDHEN and CDR2 is SYDVKM. The CDR3 loop spans 15 amino acids. CDR3 sequence: CASSVTGGSGNTIYF. The CDR3 DNA is TGTGCCAGCAGTGTGACAGGGGGATCCGGAAACACCATATATTTT.

The rearrangement joins TRBV27 to TRBJ1-2, with D perhaps TRBD1 (6 bases). Germline assignment: CDR1 MNHEY and CDR2 SMNVEV (reference sequence). Between the trimmed V and J ends, which lost 2 bases and 8 bases, there was a span of 18 bases. The CDR3 has 15 amino acids. This CDR3 reads CASSLNSWGAGGYTF. As DNA, the CDR3 is TGTGCCAGCAGTTTAAATTCTTGGGGGGCGGGGGGCTACACCTTC.

In DNA, the CDR3 is TGTGCCTGTCCGGGACTCACTTACACCGGGGAGCTGTTTTTT. It is translated as CACPGLTYTGELFF. The gene calls are TRBV30 and TRBJ2-2, with D tentatively TRBD2 (6 bases). The V gene's germline CDR1 is GTSNPN and CDR2 SVGIG (reference sequence). There are 14 residues in the CDR3. The V and J ends lost 6 bases and 3 bases respectively, with 14 bases between them.

This clone was detected only a few times. V and J are TRBV5-1 and TRBJ2-7; 8 nucleotides align to TRBD2. This CDR3 has 16 amino acids. V lost 6 bases, J lost 0 bases, and 11 bases stayed unmatched. From germline, CDR1 is SGHRS and CDR2 YFSETQ. The CDR3 here is CASTITTGRGSYEQYF. CDR3 nucleotides: TGCGCCAGCACCATAACAACCGGGAGGGGCTCCTACGAGCAGTACTTC. The variable domain in full, completed from reference TRBV5-1 and TRBJ2-7, reads KAGVTQTPRYLIKTRGQQVTLSCSPISGHRSVSWYQQTPGQGLQFLFEYFSETQRNKGNFPGRFSGRQFSNSRSEMNVSTLELGDSALYLCASTITTGRGSYEQYFGPGTRLTVT.

The count of this clone is one. This chain joins TRBV6-1 and TRBJ2-1, with D possibly matching TRBD1 (5 bases). This CDR3 is 13 amino acids long. Germline assignment: CDR1 MNHNS and CDR2 SASEGT. V lost 8 bases, J lost 4 bases, and 12 bases lay in between. CDR3 sequence reads: CASGAGLYNEQFF. CDR3 DNA sequence: TGTGCCAGCGGGGCAGGGCTGTACAATGAGCAGTTCTTC.

The table lists this clone with a count of one. This chain joins TRBV7-2 and TRBJ1-1, with D possibly matching TRBD1 (6 bases). Trimming left V 0 bases short and J 0 bases short, with 8 bases between. The CDR3 totals 15 residues. The V gene's germline CDR1 is SGHTA and CDR2 FQGNSA. CDR3 coding DNA: TGTGCCAGCAGCTTAGCCGGGACAATGAACACTGAAGCTTTCTTT. Its protein product is CASSLAGTMNTEAFF.

The V call is TRBV15, the J call TRBJ2-3; TRBD1 aligns across 8 bases. J lost 4 bases, V lost 3 bases, and 12 bases had no gene match. The CDR3 spans 17 residues. Germline V gene lookup returns CDR1 LNHNV and CDR2 YYDKDF (reference sequence). CDR3 protein: CATSRGITGGFADTQYF. DNA for the CDR3: TGTGCCACCAGCAGGGGTATAACAGGGGGTTTTGCAGATACGCAGTATTTT.

The genes are TRBV5-6 and TRBJ2-7; D ambiguous. Trimming took off 3 bases at V and 3 bases at J, with 4 bases between the two ends. The length of the CDR3 is 11 residues. Germline V gives CDR1 SGHDT, CDR2 YYEEEE. Written as DNA, the CDR3 is TGTGCCAGCAGCTCGTACTACGAGCAGTACTTC. Its protein is CASSSYYEQYF.

The chain recombines TRBV5-1 with TRBJ2-7, with 8 bases lining up with TRBD1. The V gene's germline CDR1 is SGHRS and CDR2 YFSETQ. The CDR3 is made up of 15 amino acids. The V segment lost 5 bases and the J segment 1 base; nucleotides outside the gene matches: 8. CDR3 sequence reads: CASSLQGVGSYEQYF. The CDR3 coding sequence is TGCGCCAGCAGTTTACAGGGGGTAGGATCCTACGAGCAGTACTTC.